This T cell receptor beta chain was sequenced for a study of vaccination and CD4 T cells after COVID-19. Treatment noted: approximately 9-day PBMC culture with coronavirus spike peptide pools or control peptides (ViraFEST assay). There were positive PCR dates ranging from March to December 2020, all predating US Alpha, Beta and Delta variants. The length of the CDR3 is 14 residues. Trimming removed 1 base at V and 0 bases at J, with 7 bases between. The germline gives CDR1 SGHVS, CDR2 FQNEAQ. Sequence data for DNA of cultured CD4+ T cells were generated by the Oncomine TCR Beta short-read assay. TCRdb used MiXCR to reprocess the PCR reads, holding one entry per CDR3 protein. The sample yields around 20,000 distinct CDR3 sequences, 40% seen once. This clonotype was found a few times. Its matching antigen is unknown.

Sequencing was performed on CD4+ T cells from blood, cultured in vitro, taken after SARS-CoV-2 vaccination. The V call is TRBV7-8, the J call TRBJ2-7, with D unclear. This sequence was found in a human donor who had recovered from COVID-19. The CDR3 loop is CASSLGHSSYEQYF. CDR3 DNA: TGTGCCAGCAGCTTAGGACATAGCTCCTACGAGCAGTACTTC.